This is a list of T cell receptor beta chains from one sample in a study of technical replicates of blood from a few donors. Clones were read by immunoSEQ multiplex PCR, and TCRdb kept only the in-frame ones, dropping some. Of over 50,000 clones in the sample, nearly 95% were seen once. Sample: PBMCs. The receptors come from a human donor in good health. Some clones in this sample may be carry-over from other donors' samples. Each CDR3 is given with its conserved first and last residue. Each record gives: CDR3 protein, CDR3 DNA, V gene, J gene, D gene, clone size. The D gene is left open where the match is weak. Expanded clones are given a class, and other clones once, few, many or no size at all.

CASSLGLVKDTQYF,TGTGCCAGCAGCTTGGGACTAGTAAAAGATACGCAGTATTTT,TRBV11-1,TRBJ2-3,TRBD2,-
CASSPSTGAGNTIYF,TGTGCCAGCAGTCCATCTACGGGGGCTGGAAACACCATATATTTT,TRBV6-6,TRBJ1-3,-,-
CASSFQGAGSYGYTF,TGTGCCAGCAGTTTCCAGGGGGCAGGGAGCTATGGCTACACCTTC,TRBV6-5,TRBJ1-2,TRBD1,-
CATSREGGGRAGETQYF,TGTGCCACCAGCAGAGAGGGGGGCGGGAGGGCCGGGGAGACCCAGTACTTC,TRBV15,TRBJ2-5,TRBD2,-
CASSAPLAGANNEQFF,TGTGCCAGCAGTGCGCCGCTAGCGGGGGCCAACAATGAGCAGTTCTTC,TRBV6-1,TRBJ2-1,TRBD2,-
CASSVSWLAGDNEQFF,TGTGCCAGCAGCGTATCTTGGCTAGCGGGAGACAATGAGCAGTTCTTC,TRBV9,TRBJ2-1,TRBD2,-
CASSLAGGNSPLHF,TGTGCCAGCAGCTTAGCAGGGGGCAATTCACCCCTCCACTTT,TRBV13,TRBJ1-6,TRBD1,once
CASRASGTRAGELFF,TGTGCCAGCAGAGCTAGCGGGACTCGTGCCGGGGAGCTGTTTTTT,TRBV9,TRBJ2-2,TRBD2,once
CASSPGVSNYNSPLHF,TGTGCCAGCAGCCCAGGGGTCAGTAACTATAATTCACCCCTCCACTTT,TRBV7-8,TRBJ1-6,-,-
CARSRTDFNYGYTF,TGTGCCAGAAGCCGGACAGATTTTAACTATGGCTACACCTTC,TRBV5-3,TRBJ1-2,-,-
CASSDRTSRYNEQFF,TGCGCCAGCAGCGATAGGACTAGCAGGTACAATGAGCAGTTCTTC,TRBV10-2,TRBJ2-1,TRBD2,-
CASSVVPEPNQPQHF,TGTGCCAGCAGCGTCGTCCCGGAGCCCAATCAGCCCCAGCATTTT,TRBV9,TRBJ1-5,-,-
CASSPAREGNQPQHF,TGTGCCAGCAGCCCCGCCAGGGAAGGGAACCAGCCCCAGCATTTT,TRBV7-9,TRBJ1-5,-,-
CASSSGLAGSSYNEQFF,TGCGCCAGCAGCTCGGGACTAGCGGGCAGCTCCTACAATGAGCAGTTCTTC,TRBV5-1,TRBJ2-1,TRBD2,-
CATKPGQQNTEAFF,TGTGCCACCAAACCCGGACAACAGAACACTGAAGCTTTCTTT,TRBV10-3,TRBJ1-1,-,-
CASSRQGGGLRETQYF,TGTGCCAGCAGCCGGCAAGGGGGGGGCCTTAGGGAGACCCAGTACTTC,TRBV7-2,TRBJ2-5,-,-
CASTPPGEGGGNYGYTF,TGTGCCAGTACACCCCCGGGCGAGGGGGGGGGTAACTATGGCTACACCTTC,TRBV19,TRBJ1-2,-,few
CASSLDFSSYNEQFF,TGTGCCAGCAGCTTGGACTTTAGCTCCTACAATGAGCAGTTCTTC,TRBV5-5,TRBJ2-1,-,-
CASSFLTTGFTEAFF,TGTGCCAGCAGCTTTCTAACGACAGGGTTCACTGAAGCTTTCTTT,TRBV5-4,TRBJ1-1,TRBD1,-
CASSPTLNQAYEQYF,TGTGCCAGCAGCCCTACGCTGAATCAAGCCTACGAGCAGTACTTC,TRBV6-5,TRBJ2-7,-,-
CASDTGYTYNEQFF,TGCGCCAGCGATACAGGCTATACCTACAATGAGCAGTTCTTC,TRBV5-1,TRBJ2-1,-,once
CAINRGTGELFF,TGTGCCATCAATCGGGGGACCGGGGAGCTGTTTTTT,TRBV10-3,TRBJ2-2,-,-
CASSPRLAGGYTDTQYF,TGTGCCAGCAGCCCCAGACTAGCTGGTGGGTACACAGATACGCAGTATTTT,TRBV7-9,TRBJ2-3,TRBD2,-
CASSLPGLATDTQYF,TGCGCCAGCAGCCTACCGGGACTAGCTACAGATACGCAGTATTTT,TRBV5-1,TRBJ2-3,TRBD2,-
CASSSGGRRTEAFF,TGTGCCAGCAGTTCGGGGGGGCGCCGTACTGAAGCTTTCTTT,TRBV27,TRBJ1-1,-,-
CAWGQGVSEAFF,TGTGCCTGGGGACAGGGTGTTTCTGAAGCTTTCTTT,TRBV30,TRBJ1-1,TRBD1,-
CASSTSSKAPSTDTQYF,TGTGCCAGCTCAACCAGTAGCAAGGCCCCGAGCACAGATACGCAGTATTTT,TRBV18,TRBJ2-3,-,-
CASSVTRRGYNEQFF,TGTGCCAGCAGCGTCACGCGCCGGGGCTACAATGAGCAGTTCTTC,TRBV7-2,TRBJ2-1,-,-
CASSPLIMGRADTQYF,TGTGCCAGCTCACCCCTCATCATGGGCAGGGCAGATACGCAGTATTTT,TRBV18,TRBJ2-3,-,-
CASSISGRRETQYF,TGTGCCAGCAGCATTAGCGGGAGGAGAGAGACCCAGTACTTC,TRBV13,TRBJ2-5,TRBD2,-
CASSIPGDRAYGYTF,TGTGCCAGTAGTATCCCAGGGGACAGGGCCTATGGCTACACCTTC,TRBV19,TRBJ1-2,TRBD1,few
CASSMGLARTGELFF,TGTGCCAGTAGTATGGGACTAGCTCGCACCGGGGAGCTGTTTTTT,TRBV19,TRBJ2-2,TRBD2,-
CASSESKLRMETQYF,TGTGCCAGCAGTGAATCCAAACTTCGCATGGAGACCCAGTACTTC,TRBV25-1,TRBJ2-5,-,-
CASSLLGLVGDEQFF,TGTGCCAGCAGCTTATTAGGACTAGTGGGCGATGAGCAGTTCTTC,TRBV7-3,TRBJ2-1,TRBD2,-
CASCPDRGLGYGYTF,TGTGCCAGCTGTCCGGACAGGGGGCTCGGCTATGGCTACACCTTC,TRBV2,TRBJ1-2,TRBD1,-
CASSQGTGGSEQYF,TGCGCCAGCAGCCAAGGGACAGGGGGCAGTGAGCAGTACTTC,TRBV4-3,TRBJ2-7,TRBD1,-
CASRTGEETQYF,TGTGCCAGCCGGACAGGCGAAGAGACCCAGTACTTC,TRBV2,TRBJ2-5,TRBD1,-